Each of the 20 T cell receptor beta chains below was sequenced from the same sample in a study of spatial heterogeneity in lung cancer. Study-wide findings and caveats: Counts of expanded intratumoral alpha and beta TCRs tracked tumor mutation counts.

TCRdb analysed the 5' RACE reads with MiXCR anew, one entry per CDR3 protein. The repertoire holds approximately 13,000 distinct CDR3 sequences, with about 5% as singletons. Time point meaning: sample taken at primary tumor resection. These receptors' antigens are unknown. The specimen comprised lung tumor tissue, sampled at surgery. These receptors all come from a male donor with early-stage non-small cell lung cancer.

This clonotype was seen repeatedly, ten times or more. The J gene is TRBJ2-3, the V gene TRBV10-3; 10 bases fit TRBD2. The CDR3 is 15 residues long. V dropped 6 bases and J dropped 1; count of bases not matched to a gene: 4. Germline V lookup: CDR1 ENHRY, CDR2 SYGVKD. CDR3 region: CAIRIGTSGTDTQYF. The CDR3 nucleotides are TGTGCCATCAGGATCGGGACTAGCGGCACAGATACGCAGTATTTT.

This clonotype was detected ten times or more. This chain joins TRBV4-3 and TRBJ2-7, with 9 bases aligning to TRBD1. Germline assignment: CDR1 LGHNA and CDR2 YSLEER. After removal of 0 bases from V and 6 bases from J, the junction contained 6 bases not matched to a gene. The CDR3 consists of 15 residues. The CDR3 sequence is CASSQDGNRGREQYF. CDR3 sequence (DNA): TGCGCCAGCAGCCAAGATGGTAACAGGGGGCGCGAGCAGTACTTC.

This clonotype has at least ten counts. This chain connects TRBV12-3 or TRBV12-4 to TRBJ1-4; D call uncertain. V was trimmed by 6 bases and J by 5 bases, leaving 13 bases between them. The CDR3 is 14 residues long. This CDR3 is CASSHKRGNEKLFF. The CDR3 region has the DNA TGTGCCAGCAGCCATAAACGGGGAAATGAAAAACTGTTTTTT.

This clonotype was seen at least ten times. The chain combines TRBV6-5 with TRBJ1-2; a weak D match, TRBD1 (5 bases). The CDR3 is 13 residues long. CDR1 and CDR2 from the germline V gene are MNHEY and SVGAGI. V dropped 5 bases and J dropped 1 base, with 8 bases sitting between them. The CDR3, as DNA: TGTGCCAGCAGTCTGACAGTTAACTATGGCTACACCTTC. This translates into CASSLTVNYGYTF.

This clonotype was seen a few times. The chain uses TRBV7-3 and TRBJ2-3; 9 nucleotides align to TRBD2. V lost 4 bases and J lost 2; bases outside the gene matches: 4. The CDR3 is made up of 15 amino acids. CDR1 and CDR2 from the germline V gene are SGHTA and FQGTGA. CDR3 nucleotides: TGTGCCAGCAGCTCTAGCGGGGTAAACACAGATACGCAGTATTTT. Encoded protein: CASSSSGVNTDTQYF.

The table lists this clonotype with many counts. CDR3 nucleotide sequence: TGTGCCAGCAGCTCCCGGACTAGCGGGGGGGGGACCCAGTACTTC. Amino acid sequence: CASSSRTSGGGTQYF. The chain combines TRBV7-6 with TRBJ2-5; 15 bases align to TRBD2. V shed 4 bases, J shed 7 bases, and the junction held 4 bases outside the gene matches. This CDR3 has 15 residues. CDR1 is SGHVS, CDR2 FNYEAQ, per germline. The whole variable domain, remainder taken from reference TRBV7-6 and TRBJ2-5, is GAGVSQSPRYKVTKRGQDVALRCDPISGHVSLYWYRQALGQGPEFLTYFNYEAQQDKSGLPNDRFSAERPEGSISTLTIQRTEQRDSAMYRCASSSRTSGGGTQYFGPGTRLLVL.

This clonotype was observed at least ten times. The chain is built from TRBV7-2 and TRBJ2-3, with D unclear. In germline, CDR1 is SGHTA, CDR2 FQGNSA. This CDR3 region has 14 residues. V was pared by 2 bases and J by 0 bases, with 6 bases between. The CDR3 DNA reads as TGTGCCAGCAGCTTAAGTCCGAGCACAGATACGCAGTATTTT. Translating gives CASSLSPSTDTQYF.

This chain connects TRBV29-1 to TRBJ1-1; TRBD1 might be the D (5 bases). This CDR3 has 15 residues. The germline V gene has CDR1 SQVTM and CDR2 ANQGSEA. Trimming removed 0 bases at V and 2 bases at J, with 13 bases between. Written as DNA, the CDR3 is TGCAGCGTTGAAGATTTTGAGGGGAAAAACACTGAAGCTTTCTTT. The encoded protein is CSVEDFEGKNTEAFF.

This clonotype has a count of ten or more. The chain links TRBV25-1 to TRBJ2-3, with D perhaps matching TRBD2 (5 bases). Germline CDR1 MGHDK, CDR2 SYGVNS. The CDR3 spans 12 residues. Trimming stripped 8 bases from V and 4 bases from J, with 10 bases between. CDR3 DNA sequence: TGTGCCAGCGGACCCGGGGCAGATACGCAGTATTTT. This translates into CASGPGADTQYF.

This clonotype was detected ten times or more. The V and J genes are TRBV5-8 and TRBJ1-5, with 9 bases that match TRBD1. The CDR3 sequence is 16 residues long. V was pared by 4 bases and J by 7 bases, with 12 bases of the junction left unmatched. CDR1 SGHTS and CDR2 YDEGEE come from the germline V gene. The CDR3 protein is CASSKGTGSIRQPQHF. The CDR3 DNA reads TGTGCCAGCAGCAAAGGGACAGGGTCGATCAGACAGCCCCAGCATTTT.

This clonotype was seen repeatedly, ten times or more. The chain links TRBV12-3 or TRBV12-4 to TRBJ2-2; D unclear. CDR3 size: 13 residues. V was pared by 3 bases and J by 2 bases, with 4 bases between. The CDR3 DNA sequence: TGTGCCAGCAGTTTGGGCAACACCGGGGAGCTGTTTTTT. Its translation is CASSLGNTGELFF.

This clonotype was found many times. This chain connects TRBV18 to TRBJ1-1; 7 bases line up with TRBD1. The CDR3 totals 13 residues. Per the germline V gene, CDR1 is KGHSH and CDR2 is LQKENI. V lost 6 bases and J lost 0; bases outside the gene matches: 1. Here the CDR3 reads CASSQGVNTEAFF. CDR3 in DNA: TGTGCCAGCTCGCAGGGGGTGAACACTGAAGCTTTCTTT.

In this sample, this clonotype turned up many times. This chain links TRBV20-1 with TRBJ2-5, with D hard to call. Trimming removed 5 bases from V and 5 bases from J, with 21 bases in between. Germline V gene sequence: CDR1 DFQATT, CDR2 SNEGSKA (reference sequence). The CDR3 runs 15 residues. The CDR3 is CSAALDGDWSETQYF. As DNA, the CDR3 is TGCAGTGCTGCCTTAGACGGTGACTGGTCGGAGACCCAGTACTTC.

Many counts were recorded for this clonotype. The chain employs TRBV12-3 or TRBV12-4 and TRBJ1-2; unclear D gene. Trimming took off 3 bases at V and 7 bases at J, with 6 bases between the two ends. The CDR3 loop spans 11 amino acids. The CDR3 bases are TGTGCCAGCAGTTTTGCGGCTGGCTACACCTTC. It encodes CASSFAAGYTF.

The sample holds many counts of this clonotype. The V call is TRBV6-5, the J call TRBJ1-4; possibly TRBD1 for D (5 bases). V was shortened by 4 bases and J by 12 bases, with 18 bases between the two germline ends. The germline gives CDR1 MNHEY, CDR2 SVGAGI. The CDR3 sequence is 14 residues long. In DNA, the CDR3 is TGTGCCAGCAGTTCCGGGGGATTCTCACGGGAACTGTTTTTT. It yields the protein CASSSGGFSRELFF.

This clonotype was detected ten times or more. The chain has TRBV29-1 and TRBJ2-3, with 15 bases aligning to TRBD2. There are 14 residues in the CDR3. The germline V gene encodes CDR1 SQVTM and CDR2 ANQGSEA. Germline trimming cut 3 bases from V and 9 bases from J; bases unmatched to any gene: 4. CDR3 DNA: TGCAGCGTTGAGGGACTAGCGGGAGGACCGACGCAGTATTTT. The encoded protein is CSVEGLAGGPTQYF.

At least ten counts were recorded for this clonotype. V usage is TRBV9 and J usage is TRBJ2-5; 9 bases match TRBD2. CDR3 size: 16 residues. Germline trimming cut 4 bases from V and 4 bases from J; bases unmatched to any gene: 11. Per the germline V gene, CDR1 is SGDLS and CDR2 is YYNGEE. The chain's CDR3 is CASSPQAGGSGETQYF. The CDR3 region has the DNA TGTGCCAGCAGCCCCCAAGCGGGAGGTTCTGGAGAGACCCAGTACTTC. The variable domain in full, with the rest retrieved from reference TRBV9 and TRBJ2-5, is DSGVTQTPKHLITATGQRVTLRCSPRSGDLSVYWYQQSLDQGLQFLIQYYNGEERAKGNILERFSAQQFPDLHSELNLSSLELGDSALYFCASSPQAGGSGETQYFGPGTRLLVL.

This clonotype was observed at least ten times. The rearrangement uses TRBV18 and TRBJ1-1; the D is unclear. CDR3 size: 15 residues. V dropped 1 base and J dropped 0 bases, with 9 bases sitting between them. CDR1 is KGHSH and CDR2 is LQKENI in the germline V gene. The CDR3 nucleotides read TGTGCCAGCTCACCACGGGCGGATATGAACACTGAAGCTTTCTTT. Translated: CASSPRADMNTEAFF.

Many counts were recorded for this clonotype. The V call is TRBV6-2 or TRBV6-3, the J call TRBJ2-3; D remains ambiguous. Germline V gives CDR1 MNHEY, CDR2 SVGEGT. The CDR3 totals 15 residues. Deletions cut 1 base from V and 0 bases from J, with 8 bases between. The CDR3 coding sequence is TGTGCCAGCAGTTACTTGGGCGGAAGCACAGATACGCAGTATTTT. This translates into CASSYLGGSTDTQYF.

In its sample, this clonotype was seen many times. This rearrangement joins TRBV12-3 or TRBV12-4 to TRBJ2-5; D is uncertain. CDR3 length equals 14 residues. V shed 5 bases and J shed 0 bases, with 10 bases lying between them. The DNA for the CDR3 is TGTGCCAGCAGTCCCTCCCAGTACCAAGAGACCCAGTACTTC. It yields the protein CASSPSQYQETQYF.